This TCR beta chain was captured in a study of OX40 agonist ivuxolimab in advanced cancers. Overall study context: Patients achieving partial responses numbered three: one hepatocellular carcinoma case and two cutaneous melanoma cases.

Enrollment shut out patients with autoimmune disease history or systemic immunosuppression. Blood sampling was done at baseline, cycle 4 day 1, and cycle 7 day 1. CDR1 SGHAT and CDR2 FQNNGV come from the germline V gene. The CDR3 totals 13 residues. V was shortened by 3 bases and J by 3 bases, with 3 bases between the two germline ends. TCRdb's table, derived via immunoSEQ multiplex PCR, lists solely in-frame clones and lacks some. The data show fewer than 85,000 clones, under 95% seen once. This sequence was found in an adult with an advanced solid tumor such as melanoma, head and neck, liver or kidney cancer. The chain joins TRBV11-2 to TRBJ2-6; D remains ambiguous. The sequencing here drew on CD4+ or CD8+ T cells sorted from blood, taken in a trial of the OX40 agonist ivuxolimab. Here the CDR3 reads CASSFSGANVLTF. Here the CDR3 DNA reads TGTGCCAGCAGCTTTAGTGGGGCCAACGTCCTGACTTTC.